Listed below are T cell receptor beta chains from one sample, sequenced in a study of blood T cell repertoires in COVID-19. Method: immunoSEQ multiplex PCR; TCRdb's copy keeps in-frame clones and lacks some. The data contain about 170,000 clones, about 85% of them singletons. Source material: peripheral blood. Every receptor here comes from a man aged 55 to 70 who had recovered from COVID-19. Both conserved end residues are part of each CDR3. D genes are given only for firm matches. Clone size appears in some rows only: once, few, many, or a class for an expanded clone.

>TRBJ2-3|TRBD2|TRBV7-2|-
TGTGCCAGCAGCCCGGACTGGACTAGCGGGGGCACAGATACGCAGTATTTT
CASSPDWTSGGTDTQYF
>TRBJ2-1|TRBD2|TRBV7-2|-
TGTGCCAGCAGCTATAGCGGGGGGTACTACAATGAGCAGTTCTTC
CASSYSGGYYNEQFF
>TRBJ2-1|-|TRBV5-4|-
TGTGCCAGCAGCTTAGGGGGGGCGAGGAATGAGCAGTTCTTC
CASSLGGARNEQFF
>TRBJ1-1|-|TRBV5-4|-
TGTGCCAGCAGCTTGGGGGGCGGCGCTAGGGACACTGAAGCTTTCTTT
CASSLGGGARDTEAFF
>TRBJ1-5|-|TRBV7-9|few
TGTGCCAGCAGCTACGGGGATAGCAATCAGCCCCAGCATTTT
CASSYGDSNQPQHF
>TRBJ2-2|TRBD1|TRBV7-8|-
TGTGCCAGCAGCTCGACAGGGGGCTTTGGGGAGCTGTTTTTT
CASSSTGGFGELFF
>TRBJ1-4|TRBD1|TRBV18|-
TGTGCCAGCTCACCCCGGGACAGGGTAGAAAAACTGTTTTTT
CASSPRDRVEKLFF
>TRBJ1-5|-|TRBV3-1/TRBV3-2|-
TGTGCCAGCAGCCAAGATCAAGACACACATCAGCCCCAGCATTTT
CASSQDQDTHQPQHF
>TRBJ1-1|-|TRBV5-4|many
TGTGCCAGCAGCTTAACGGGGAGGGCCCGAATGAACACTGAAGCTTTCTTT
CASSLTGRARMNTEAFF
>TRBJ1-2|TRBD1|TRBV7-9|-
TGTGCCAGCAGCGAAAGACAGGGACTCTATGGCTACACCTTC
CASSERQGLYGYTF
>TRBJ2-7|-|TRBV18|-
TGTGCCAGCTCACCCCCCGTTACCTACGAGCAGTACTTC
CASSPPVTYEQYF
>TRBJ1-2|-|TRBV6-5|-
TGTGCCAGCAGACCGGGAGGAGACTATGGCTACACCTTC
CASRPGGDYGYTF
>TRBJ2-1|TRBD2|TRBV5-4|-
TGTGCCAGCAGCTTTGGCGGGGGGAATTACAATGAGCAGTTCTTC
CASSFGGGNYNEQFF
>TRBJ1-6|-|TRBV10-3|-
TGTGCCATCAGTGACAGGGATAATTCACCCCTCCACTTT
CAISDRDNSPLHF
>TRBJ1-1|-|TRBV18|-
TGTGCCAGCTCACCTTTAGGAGGGGACACTGAAGCTTTCTTT
CASSPLGGDTEAFF
>TRBJ2-3|-|TRBV27|-
TGTGCCAGCAGACGTTCCCCCGGCGGGGCTAGCACAGATACGCAGTATTTT
CASRRSPGGASTDTQYF
>TRBJ2-7|TRBD1|TRBV7-2|-
TGTGCCAGCAGCTTGGCCTCCGGGACAGGGTCCAACGAGCAGTACTTC
CASSLASGTGSNEQYF
>TRBJ2-7|-|TRBV18|-
TGTGCCAGCTCACCTGAGGTCCAGGGCGAGCAGTACTTC
CASSPEVQGEQYF
>TRBJ2-7|-|TRBV7-2|-
TGTGCCAGCAGCTTAGTGAGCTCCTACGAGCAGTACTTC
CASSLVSSYEQYF
>TRBJ2-7|TRBD2|TRBV5-5|-
TGTGCCAGCAGCTTTGGTAGCGGGGTCGAGCAGTACTTC
CASSFGSGVEQYF
>TRBJ1-6|TRBD1|TRBV10-2|few
TGCGCCAGCAGCGGGAGGGGGCAGGGGGATTCACCCCTCCACTTT
CASSGRGQGDSPLHF
>TRBJ1-4|TRBD1|TRBV6-5|-
TGTGCCAGCAGTCAGGACAGGGCAATTTGGGAAAAACTGTTTTTT
CASSQDRAIWEKLFF
>TRBJ2-3|TRBD2|TRBV7-8|-
TGTGCCAGCAGTAAGGGACTAGCGGGGCCAGATACGCAGTATTTT
CASSKGLAGPDTQYF
>TRBJ2-1|-|TRBV11-3|-
TGTGCCAGCAGCTTAGCAGGGGGGTACAATGAGCAGTTCTTC
CASSLAGGYNEQFF
>TRBJ1-5|TRBD1|TRBV6-4|-
TGTGCCAGCAGTCCCGACAGGGATCAGCCCCAGCATTTT
CASSPDRDQPQHF
>TRBJ2-1|-|TRBV5-5|-
TGTGCCAGCAGCTTCTCCGGGACTGCCTCCCCCAATGAGCAGTTCTTC
CASSFSGTASPNEQFF
>TRBJ1-5|TRBD1|TRBV28|once
TGTGCCAGCAGCCTCGGGACAGGGTATCAGCCCCAGCATTTT
CASSLGTGYQPQHF
>TRBJ1-1|TRBD1|TRBV3-1/TRBV3-2|few
TGTGCCAGCAGCCGCGGCGGACAGGCCCCTGAAGCTTTCTTT
CASSRGGQAPEAFF
>TRBJ2-3|TRBD2|TRBV5-1|-
TGCGCCAGCAGCCTTACTAGCGGGGGGGCCGGTAGCACAGATACGCAGTATTTT
CASSLTSGGAGSTDTQYF
>TRBJ1-1|-|TRBV30|-
TGTGCCTGGAGTGTAATCATCGAGACTGAAGCTTTCTTT
CAWSVIIETEAFF
>TRBJ2-2|TRBD2|TRBV23-1|-
TGCGCCAGCACCAGAAGGATAGCGGGGGGGAACACCGGGGAGCTGTTTTTT
CASTRRIAGGNTGELFF
>TRBJ1-2|-|TRBV30|-
TGTGCCTGGTGGGGAGGGGATGGCTACACCTTC
CAWWGGDGYTF
>TRBJ1-2|-|TRBV7-6|once
TGTGCCAGCAGCCCCAGGGCTGGGGCATCGAACTATGGCTACACCTTC
CASSPRAGASNYGYTF
>TRBJ2-7|TRBD1|TRBV29-1|-
TGCAGCGTTTCTCTGGACAGGGTGAACGAGCAGTACTTC
CSVSLDRVNEQYF
>TRBJ1-4|TRBD1|TRBV3-1/TRBV3-2|-
TGTGCCAGCAGCCGGCTGCTGGGACAGGGAGGTGAAAAACTGTTTTTT
CASSRLLGQGGEKLFF
>TRBJ2-7|TRBD1|TRBV12-3/TRBV12-4|-
TGTGCCAGCAGCAGACAGGGCGGCTACGAGCAGTACTTC
CASSRQGGYEQYF
>TRBJ1-3|TRBD1|TRBV19|-
TGTGCCAGTAGTATTGGGACAGGGGTAATCTCTGGAAACACCATATATTTT
CASSIGTGVISGNTIYF
>TRBJ2-5|TRBD2|TRBV7-3|-
TGTGCCAGCAGCTTAGGCCCTAGCGGGGGCTACTCCCTAGAGACCCAGTACTTC
CASSLGPSGGYSLETQYF
>TRBJ2-3|-|TRBV5-1|-
TGCGCCAGCAGCTTGGGCGGCGGGGCCTCACAGATAACGCAGTATTTT
CASSLGGGASQITQYF
>TRBJ1-5|TRBD1|TRBV19|once
TGTGCCAGTAGGGGGACAGGGGGTGTAGGCAATCAGCCCCAGCATTTT
CASRGTGGVGNQPQHF
>TRBJ2-7|-|TRBV6-5|-
TGTGCCAGCAGTTACGGGGCGGCCTACGAGCAGTACTTC
CASSYGAAYEQYF
>TRBJ1-2|-|TRBV11-2|once
TGTGCCAGCAGCGAGCTTGTTGAATCCTATGGCTACACCTTC
CASSELVESYGYTF
>TRBJ1-4|-|TRBV2|few
TGTGCCAGCAGTGAGATGGGGCCTGAAAAACTGTTTTTT
CASSEMGPEKLFF